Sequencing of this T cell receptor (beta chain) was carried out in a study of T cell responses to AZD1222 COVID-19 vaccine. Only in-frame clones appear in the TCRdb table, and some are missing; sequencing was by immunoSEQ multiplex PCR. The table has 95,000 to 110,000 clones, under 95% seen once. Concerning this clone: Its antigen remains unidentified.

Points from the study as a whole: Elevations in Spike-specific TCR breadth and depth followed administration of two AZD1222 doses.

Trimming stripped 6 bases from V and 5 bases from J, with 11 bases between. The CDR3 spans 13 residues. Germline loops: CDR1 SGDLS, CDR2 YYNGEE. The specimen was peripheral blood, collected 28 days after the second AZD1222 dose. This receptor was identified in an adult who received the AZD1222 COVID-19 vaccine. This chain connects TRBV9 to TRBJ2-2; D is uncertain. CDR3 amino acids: CASTPLGTGELFF. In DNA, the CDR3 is TGTGCCAGCACCCCATTAGGGACCGGGGAGCTGTTTTTT.